The source of this T cell receptor (beta chain) is a study of cytomegalovirus exposure and HLA in healthy donors. Study findings and constraints: As confirmed in vitro, three CMV-associated chains were specific for CMV antigens. Per a prior analysis, the majority of TCR beta V segments were productive roughly 87% or roughly 30% of the time.

The PCR made use of 60 Vbeta and 13 Jbeta primers. The data were produced by immunoSEQ multiplex PCR, yet TCRdb's version contains in-frame clones alone and is incomplete. The profile covers some 110,000 clones, with roughly four fifths appearing a single time and less than 2.5% taken by the ten largest. A word on this clone: No antigen is known for it.

With 0 bases removed from V and 2 bases from J, the gap between germline ends came to 12 bases. This CDR3 contains 16 residues. The germline gives CDR1 SGHNT, CDR2 YYREEE (reference sequence). The chain joins TRBV5-4 to TRBJ2-1; D might be TRBD1 (7 bases). The source of this sequence is a man in his fifties or sixties in good health and CMV-seronegative. What was sequenced was PBMCs. The CDR3 sequence: CASSLVRGTAYNEQFF. The CDR3 nucleotides are TGTGCCAGCAGCTTGGTCCGCGGGACAGCCTACAATGAGCAGTTCTTC.